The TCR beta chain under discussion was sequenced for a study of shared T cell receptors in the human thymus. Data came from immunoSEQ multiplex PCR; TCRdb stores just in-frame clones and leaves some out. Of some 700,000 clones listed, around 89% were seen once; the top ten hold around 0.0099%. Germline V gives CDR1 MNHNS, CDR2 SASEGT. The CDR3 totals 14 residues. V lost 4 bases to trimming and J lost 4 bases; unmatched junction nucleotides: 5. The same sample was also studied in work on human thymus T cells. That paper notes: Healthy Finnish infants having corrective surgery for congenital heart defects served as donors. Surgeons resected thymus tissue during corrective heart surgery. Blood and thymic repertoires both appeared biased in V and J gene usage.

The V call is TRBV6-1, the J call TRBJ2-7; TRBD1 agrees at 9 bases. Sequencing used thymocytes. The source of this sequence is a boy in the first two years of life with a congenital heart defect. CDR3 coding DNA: TGTGCCAGCAGTGTAGGGACAGGGAGTTACGAGCAGTACTTC. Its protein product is CASSVGTGSYEQYF.